One and the same sample provided the 3 T cell receptor beta chains below, sequenced in a study of blood T cells in healthy people across ages. A sample-barcoded 5' primer and a J-beta primer mix were used in a second PCR of roughly 7 to 11 cycles. From the 5' RACE reads, TCRdb called clonotypes with MiXCR, one entry per CDR3 protein. Of fewer than 750,000 distinct CDR3 sequences in the sample, 52% were seen once. The sample taken for sequencing was blood. The source of these receptors is a woman older than 75 in good health.

The chain carries TRBV29-1 and TRBJ1-2; no clear D gene. The V gene lost 3 bases and the J gene lost 0 bases, with 2 bases spanning the gap. This CDR3 spans 11 amino acids. Germline V gene lookup returns CDR1 SQVTM and CDR2 ANQGSEA. CDR3 sequence: CSVESNYGYTF. For the CDR3, the DNA is TGCAGCGTTGAGTCTAACTATGGCTACACCTTC.

About this clonotype: Being one base from a much bigger clone, this may be a read error. V is TRBV24-1 and J is TRBJ2-3, with D perhaps matching TRBD1 or TRBD2 (5 bases each). The V gene lost 2 bases and the J gene lost 5 bases, with 16 bases spanning the gap. The CDR3 covers 16 residues. Germline-derived CDR1 and CDR2 are KGHDR and SFDVKD. The CDR3 sequence: CATSDSGGTSLDTQYF. The CDR3 DNA reads as TGTGCCACCAGTGATTCTGGGGGAACTAGTCTAGATACGCAGTATTTT.

The sample holds many counts of this clonotype. This chain connects TRBV10-1 to TRBJ1-2, with D tentatively TRBD1 (5 bases). Trimming left V 11 bases short and J 0 bases short, with 16 bases between. There are 14 residues in the CDR3. Germline CDR1 and CDR2: WNHNN and SYGVQD (reference sequence). The CDR3, as DNA: TGCGCCTCGAGGACATACAACTCTAACTATGGCTACACCTTC. It encodes CASRTYNSNYGYTF.